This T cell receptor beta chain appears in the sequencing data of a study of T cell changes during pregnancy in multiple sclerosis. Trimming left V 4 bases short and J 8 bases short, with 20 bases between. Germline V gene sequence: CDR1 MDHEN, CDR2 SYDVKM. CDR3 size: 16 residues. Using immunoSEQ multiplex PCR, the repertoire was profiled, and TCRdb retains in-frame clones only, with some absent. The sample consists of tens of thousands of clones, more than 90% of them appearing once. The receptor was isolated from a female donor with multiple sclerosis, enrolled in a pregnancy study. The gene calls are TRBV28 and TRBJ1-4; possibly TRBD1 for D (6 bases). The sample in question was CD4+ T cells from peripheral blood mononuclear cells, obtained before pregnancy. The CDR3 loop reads CASSSISGAVSEKLFF. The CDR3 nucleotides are TGTGCCAGCAGTTCCATCTCAGGGGCTGTAAGCGAAAAACTGTTTTTT.